The present T cell receptor (beta chain) was sequenced within a study of blood T cell repertoires in COVID-19. CDR1 and CDR2 (germline): SNHLY, FYNNEI. The V end lost 4 bases, the J end lost 7 bases, and 16 bases lay between the germline ends. CDR3 length equals 15 residues. Sequencing was performed with immunoSEQ multiplex PCR; in TCRdb, only in-frame clones are kept and a portion is missing. The table has about 330,000 clones, more than 75% seen once. The sequence came from a woman in her 30s who had recovered from COVID-19. Source material: PBMCs or T cells enriched from blood (not recorded which). This chain joins TRBV2 and TRBJ1-4; a weak D match, TRBD1 (5 bases). The CDR3 reads CASSGGRRGGEKLFF. The CDR3 DNA is TGTGCCAGCAGTGGGGGACGAAGGGGAGGTGAAAAACTGTTTTTT. Full variable domain (rest looked up from reference TRBV2 and TRBJ1-4): EPEVTQTPSHQVTQMGQEVILRCVPISNHLYFYWYRQILGQKVEFLVSFYNNEISEKSEIFDDQFSVERPDGSNFTLKIRSTKLEDSAMYFCASSGGRRGGEKLFFGSGTQLSVL.